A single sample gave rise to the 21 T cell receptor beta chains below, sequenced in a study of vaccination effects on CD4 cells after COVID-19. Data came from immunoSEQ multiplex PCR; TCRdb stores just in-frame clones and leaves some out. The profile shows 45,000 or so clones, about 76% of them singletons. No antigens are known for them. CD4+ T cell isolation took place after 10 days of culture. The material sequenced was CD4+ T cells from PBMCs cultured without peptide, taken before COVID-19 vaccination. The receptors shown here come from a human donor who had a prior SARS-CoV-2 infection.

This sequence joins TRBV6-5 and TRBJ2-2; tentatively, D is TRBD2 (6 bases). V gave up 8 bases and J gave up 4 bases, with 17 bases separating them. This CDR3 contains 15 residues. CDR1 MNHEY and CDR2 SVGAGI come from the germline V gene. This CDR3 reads CASREPGLTTGELFF. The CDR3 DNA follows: TGTGCCAGCCGGGAACCGGGACTCACCACCGGGGAGCTGTTTTTT.

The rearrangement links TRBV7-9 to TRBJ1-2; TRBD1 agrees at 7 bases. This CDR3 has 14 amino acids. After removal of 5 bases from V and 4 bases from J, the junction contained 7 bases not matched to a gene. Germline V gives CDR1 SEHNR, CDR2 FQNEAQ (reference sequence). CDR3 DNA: TGTGCCAGCAGCGAGGTAGGGGGCGGCTATGGCTACACCTTC. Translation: CASSEVGGGYGYTF.

DNA of the CDR3: TGTGCCAGCAGCCGGGGACAGCTGAACACCGGGGAGCTGTTTTTT. This codes for CASSRGQLNTGELFF. The chain links TRBV5-8 to TRBJ2-2; TRBD1 matches 7 bases. Germline CDR1 SGHTS, CDR2 YDEGEE. This CDR3 has 15 residues. The ends lost 4 bases at V and 1 base at J; junction bases unmatched: 4.

DNA of the CDR3: TGTGCCAGCAGCCTTACCTGGCAGGGCCCCTACGAGCAGTACTTC. Amino acids: CASSLTWQGPYEQYF. The chain combines TRBV3-1 (or the pseudogene TRBV3-2) with TRBJ2-7; a weak D match, TRBD1 (5 bases). Deletions cut 4 bases from V and 2 bases from J, with 15 bases between. Per the germline V gene, CDR1 is LGHDT and CDR2 is YNNKEL (reference sequence). The CDR3 spans 15 residues.

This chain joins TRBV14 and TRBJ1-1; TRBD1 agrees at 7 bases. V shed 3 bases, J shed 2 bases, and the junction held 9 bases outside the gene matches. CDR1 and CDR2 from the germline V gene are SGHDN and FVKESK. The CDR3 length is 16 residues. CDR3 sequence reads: CASSQTGILGNTEAFF. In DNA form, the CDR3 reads TGTGCCAGCAGCCAGACAGGGATATTAGGTAACACTGAAGCTTTCTTT.

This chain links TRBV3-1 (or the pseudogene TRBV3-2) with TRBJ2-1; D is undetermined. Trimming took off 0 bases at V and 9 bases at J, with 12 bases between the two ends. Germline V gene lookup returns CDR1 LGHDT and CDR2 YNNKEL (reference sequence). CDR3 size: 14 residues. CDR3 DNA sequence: TGTGCCAGCAGCCAAGAATGGGCGCGTCCTGAGCAGTTCTTC. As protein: CASSQEWARPEQFF.

The CDR3 coding sequence is TGTGCCAGCAGCTCGACCCAAAACATTCAGTACTTC. Translated: CASSSTQNIQYF. The chain has TRBV5-6 and TRBJ2-4; D gene uncertain. Trimming removed 3 bases from V and 5 bases from J, with 6 bases in between. The germline V gene encodes CDR1 SGHDT and CDR2 YYEEEE. The CDR3 runs 12 residues.

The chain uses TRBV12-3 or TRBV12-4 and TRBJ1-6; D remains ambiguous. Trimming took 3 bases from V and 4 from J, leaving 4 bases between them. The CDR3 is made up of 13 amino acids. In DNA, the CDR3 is TGTGCCAGCAGTTTCAGGTATAATTCACCCCTCCACTTT. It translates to CASSFRYNSPLHF.

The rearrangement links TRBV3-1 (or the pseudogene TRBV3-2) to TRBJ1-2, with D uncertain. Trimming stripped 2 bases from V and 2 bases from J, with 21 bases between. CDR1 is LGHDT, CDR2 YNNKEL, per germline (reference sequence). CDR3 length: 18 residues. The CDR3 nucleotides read TGTGCCAGCAGCCAAAGGAGATTTGTGGGCCGACTAAACTATGGCTACACCTTC. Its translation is CASSQRRFVGRLNYGYTF.

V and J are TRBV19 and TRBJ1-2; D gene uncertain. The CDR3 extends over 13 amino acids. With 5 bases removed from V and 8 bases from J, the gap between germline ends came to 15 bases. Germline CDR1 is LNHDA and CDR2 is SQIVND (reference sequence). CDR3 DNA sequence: TGTGCCAGTAGTTTCCTTGCGGGCTCGGGCTACACCTTC. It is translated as CASSFLAGSGYTF.

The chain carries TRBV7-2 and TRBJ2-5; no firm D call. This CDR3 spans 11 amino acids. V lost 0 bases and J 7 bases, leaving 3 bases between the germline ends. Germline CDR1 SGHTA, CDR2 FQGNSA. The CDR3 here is CASSLAGTQYF. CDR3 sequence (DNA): TGTGCCAGCAGCTTAGCGGGGACCCAGTACTTC.

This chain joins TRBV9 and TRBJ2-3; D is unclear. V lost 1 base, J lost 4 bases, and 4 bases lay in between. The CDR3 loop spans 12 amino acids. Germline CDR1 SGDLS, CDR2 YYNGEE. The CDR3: CASSVPSDTQYF. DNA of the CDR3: TGTGCCAGCAGCGTACCCTCAGATACGCAGTATTTT. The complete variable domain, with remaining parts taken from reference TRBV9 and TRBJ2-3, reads DSGVTQTPKHLITATGQRVTLRCSPRSGDLSVYWYQQSLDQGLQFLIQYYNGEERAKGNILERFSAQQFPDLHSELNLSSLELGDSALYFCASSVPSDTQYFGPGTRLTVL.

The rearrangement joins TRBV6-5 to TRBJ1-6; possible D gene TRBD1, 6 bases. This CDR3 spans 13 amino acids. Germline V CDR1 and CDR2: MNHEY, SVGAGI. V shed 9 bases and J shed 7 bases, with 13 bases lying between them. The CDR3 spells CASAGTRNSPLHF. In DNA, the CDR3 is TGTGCCAGTGCCGGGACACGGAATTCACCCCTCCACTTT.

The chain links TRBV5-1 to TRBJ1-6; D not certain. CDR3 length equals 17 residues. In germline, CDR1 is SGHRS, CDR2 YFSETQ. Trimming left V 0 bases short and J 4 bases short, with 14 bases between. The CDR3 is CASSLGGPREYNSPLHF. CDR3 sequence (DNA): TGCGCCAGCAGCTTGGGTGGCCCCCGGGAATATAATTCACCCCTCCACTTT.

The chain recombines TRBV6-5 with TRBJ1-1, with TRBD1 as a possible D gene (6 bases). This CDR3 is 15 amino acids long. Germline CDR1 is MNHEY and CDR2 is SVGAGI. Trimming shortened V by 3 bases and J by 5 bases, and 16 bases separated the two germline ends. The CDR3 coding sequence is TGTGCCAGCAGTTATTTCTACAGTCAGGGGACTGAAGCTTTCTTT. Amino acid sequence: CASSYFYSQGTEAFF.

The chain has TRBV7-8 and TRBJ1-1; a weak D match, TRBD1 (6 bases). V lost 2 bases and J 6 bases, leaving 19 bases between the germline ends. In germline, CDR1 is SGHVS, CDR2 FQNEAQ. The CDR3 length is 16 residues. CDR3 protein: CASSLRGTSGVAEAFF. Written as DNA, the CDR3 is TGTGCCAGCAGCTTACGGGGTACGTCAGGGGTGGCTGAAGCTTTCTTT.

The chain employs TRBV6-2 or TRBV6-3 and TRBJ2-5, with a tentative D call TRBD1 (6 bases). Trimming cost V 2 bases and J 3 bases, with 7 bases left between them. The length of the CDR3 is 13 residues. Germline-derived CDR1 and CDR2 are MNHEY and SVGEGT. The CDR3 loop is CASSYGQKETQYF. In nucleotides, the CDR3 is TGTGCCAGCAGTTACGGACAGAAAGAGACCCAGTACTTC.

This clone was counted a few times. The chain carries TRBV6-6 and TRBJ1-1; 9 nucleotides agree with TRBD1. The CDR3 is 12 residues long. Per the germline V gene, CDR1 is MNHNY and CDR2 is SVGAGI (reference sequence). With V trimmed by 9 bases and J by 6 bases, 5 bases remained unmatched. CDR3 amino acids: CASRDRAAEAFF. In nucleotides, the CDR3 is TGTGCCAGTAGGGACAGGGCGGCTGAAGCTTTCTTT.

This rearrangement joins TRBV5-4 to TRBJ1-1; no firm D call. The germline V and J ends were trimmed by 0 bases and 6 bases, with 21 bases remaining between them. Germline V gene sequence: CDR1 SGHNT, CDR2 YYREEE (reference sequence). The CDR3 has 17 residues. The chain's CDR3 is CASSLGGVYSNLAEAFF. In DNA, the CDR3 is TGTGCCAGCAGCTTGGGTGGGGTCTATTCTAATCTGGCTGAAGCTTTCTTT.

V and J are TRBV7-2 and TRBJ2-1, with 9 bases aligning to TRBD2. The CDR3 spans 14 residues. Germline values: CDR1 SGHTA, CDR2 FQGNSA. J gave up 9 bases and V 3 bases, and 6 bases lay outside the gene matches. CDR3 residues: CASSLISGSVEQFF. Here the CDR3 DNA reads TGTGCCAGCAGCTTGATTAGCGGGAGTGTTGAGCAGTTCTTC.

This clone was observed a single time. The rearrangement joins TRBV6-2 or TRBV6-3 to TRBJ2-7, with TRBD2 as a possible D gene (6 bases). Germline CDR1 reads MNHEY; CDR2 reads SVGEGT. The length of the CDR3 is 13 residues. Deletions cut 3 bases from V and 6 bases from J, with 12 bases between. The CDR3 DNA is TGTGCCAGCAGTTATTGCCTAGCGTGCGAGCAGTACTTC. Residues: CASSYCLACEQYF.